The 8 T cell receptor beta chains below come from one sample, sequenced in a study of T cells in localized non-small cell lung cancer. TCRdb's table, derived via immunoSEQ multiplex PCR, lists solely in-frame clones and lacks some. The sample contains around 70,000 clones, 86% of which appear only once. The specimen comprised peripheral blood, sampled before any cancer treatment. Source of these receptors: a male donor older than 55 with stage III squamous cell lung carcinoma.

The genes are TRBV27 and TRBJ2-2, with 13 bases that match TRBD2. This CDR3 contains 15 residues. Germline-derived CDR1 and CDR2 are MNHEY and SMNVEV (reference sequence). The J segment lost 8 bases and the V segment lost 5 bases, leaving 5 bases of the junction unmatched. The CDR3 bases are TGTGCCAGCAGTGGGACTAGCGGGGCGTCGGGGGAGCTGTTTTTT. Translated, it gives CASSGTSGASGELFF.

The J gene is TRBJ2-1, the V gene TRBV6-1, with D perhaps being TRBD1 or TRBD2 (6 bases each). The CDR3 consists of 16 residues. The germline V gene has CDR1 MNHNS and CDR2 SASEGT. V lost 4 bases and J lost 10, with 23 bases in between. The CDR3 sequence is CASSVMAGTSQGEQFF. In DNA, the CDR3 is TGTGCCAGCAGTGTTATGGCGGGGACCAGCCAGGGGGAGCAGTTCTTC.

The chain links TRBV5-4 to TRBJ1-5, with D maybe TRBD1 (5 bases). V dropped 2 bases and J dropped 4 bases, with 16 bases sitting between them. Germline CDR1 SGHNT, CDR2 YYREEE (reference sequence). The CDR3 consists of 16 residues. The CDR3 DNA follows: TGTGCCAGCAGCTTTAGAGGCCGGGGGGGGAATCAGCCCCAGCATTTT. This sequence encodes CASSFRGRGGNQPQHF.

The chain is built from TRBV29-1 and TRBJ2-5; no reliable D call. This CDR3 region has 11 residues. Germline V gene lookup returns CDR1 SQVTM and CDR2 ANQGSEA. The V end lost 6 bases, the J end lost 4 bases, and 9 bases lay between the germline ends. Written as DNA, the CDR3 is TGCAGCGTGCCCTTTCTAGAGACCCAGTACTTC. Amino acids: CSVPFLETQYF.

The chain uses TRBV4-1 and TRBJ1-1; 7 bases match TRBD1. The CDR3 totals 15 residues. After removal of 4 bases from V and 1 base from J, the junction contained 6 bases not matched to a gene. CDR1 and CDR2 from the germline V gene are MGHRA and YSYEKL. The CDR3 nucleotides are TGCGCCAGCAGCCCGCAACAGGGGTGGAACACTGAAGCTTTCTTT. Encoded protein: CASSPQQGWNTEAFF.

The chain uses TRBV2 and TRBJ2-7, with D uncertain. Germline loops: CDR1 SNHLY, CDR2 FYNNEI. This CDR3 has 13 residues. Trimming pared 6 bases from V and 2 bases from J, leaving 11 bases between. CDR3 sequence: CASSTGRTYEQYF. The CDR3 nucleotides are TGTGCCAGCAGCACGGGCAGGACCTACGAGCAGTACTTC.

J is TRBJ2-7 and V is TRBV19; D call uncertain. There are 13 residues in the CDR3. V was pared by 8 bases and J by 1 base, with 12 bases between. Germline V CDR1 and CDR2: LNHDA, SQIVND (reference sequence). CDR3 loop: CASGKAPSYEQYF. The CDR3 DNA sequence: TGTGCCAGTGGTAAGGCCCCATCCTACGAGCAGTACTTC. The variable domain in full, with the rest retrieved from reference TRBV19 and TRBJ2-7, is DGGITQSPKYLFRKEGQNVTLSCEQNLNHDAMYWYRQDPGQGLRLIYYSQIVNDFQKGDIAEGYSVSREKKESFPLTVTSAQKNPTAFYLCASGKAPSYEQYFGPGTRLTVT.

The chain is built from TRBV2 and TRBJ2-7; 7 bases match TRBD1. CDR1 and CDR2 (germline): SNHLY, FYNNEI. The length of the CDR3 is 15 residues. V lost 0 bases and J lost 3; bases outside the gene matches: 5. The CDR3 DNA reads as TGTGCCAGCAGTGAAGCGCTGGACAGGTTCTACGAGCAGTACGTC. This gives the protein CASSEALDRFYEQYV.